This T cell receptor beta chain was obtained from a study of blood T cell repertoires in COVID-19. Authors' analysis steps: Amplifying reference gene primers gave estimates of nucleated cell counts. The data were produced by immunoSEQ multiplex PCR, yet TCRdb's version contains in-frame clones alone and is incomplete. V, J and clone size reflect that table, while D and trimming were determined from the DNA. The sample carries about 140,000 clones, about four fifths recorded once. CDR1 is SGHRS and CDR2 is YFSETQ in the germline V gene. V gave up 3 bases and J gave up 6 bases, with 16 bases separating them. The CDR3 spans 14 residues. Patients of the Seattle cohort, enrolled during active infection, were followed longitudinally.

The sample consisted of peripheral blood. J is TRBJ2-7 and V is TRBV5-1; TRBD2 might be the D (6 bases). This clonotype was sampled from a man aged 25 to 45 with COVID-19, enrolled during active disease. The CDR3 sequence is CASSSPEGGGEQYF. CDR3 sequence (DNA): TGCGCCAGCAGCTCGCCGGAGGGAGGCGGCGAGCAGTACTTC.